These T cell receptor beta chains were read from a single sample in a study of T-cell reconstitution after alpha-beta-depleted transplantation in children. TCRdb reprocessed the PCR reads via MiXCR and lists one record per CDR3 protein. The sample includes fewer than 250,000 distinct CDR3 sequences, roughly 8.2% of them seen just once. Sequenced here: PBMCs, mostly from graft donor cells, sampled 180 days after TCRalphabeta/CD19-depleted stem cell transplant. The source is a male patient younger than 18 who had a stem cell transplant for acute lymphoblastic leukemia, so the T cells may come from the graft donor. CDR3s include the opening cysteine and the closing phenylalanine or tryptophan. D genes are given only for firm matches. Clone size is shown for a subset of rows, as once, few, many or a class of expanded clone.

v_gene: TRBV5-5
j_gene: TRBJ2-7
abundance: few
d_gene: NA
CDR3aa: CASSLTASYEQYF
CDR3nt: TGTGCCAGCAGCTTAACGGCCTCCTACGAGCAGTACTTC

v_gene: TRBV6-4
j_gene: TRBJ2-1
abundance: many
d_gene: NA
CDR3aa: CASSSYREVREQFF
CDR3nt: TGTGCCAGCAGTTCATACAGGGAGGTACGTGAGCAGTTCTTC

v_gene: TRBV18
j_gene: TRBJ1-2
abundance: NA
d_gene: NA
CDR3aa: CASSPGGGWTDYGYTF
CDR3nt: TGTGCCAGCTCACCAGGAGGGGGTTGGACGGATTATGGCTACACCTTC

v_gene: TRBV4-2
j_gene: TRBJ2-5
abundance: many
d_gene: TRBD1
CDR3aa: CASSRSLGTAQETQYF
CDR3nt: TGTGCCAGCAGCCGAAGCCTCGGGACAGCCCAAGAGACCCAGTACTTC

v_gene: TRBV29-1
j_gene: TRBJ2-5
abundance: many
d_gene: NA
CDR3aa: CSTMVGGETQYF
CDR3nt: TGCAGCACAATGGTCGGAGGGGAGACCCAGTACTTC

v_gene: TRBV2
j_gene: TRBJ2-5
abundance: many
d_gene: NA
CDR3aa: CASRTQETQYF
CDR3nt: TGTGCCAGCAGGACCCAAGAGACCCAGTACTTC

v_gene: TRBV5-1
j_gene: TRBJ2-7
abundance: many
d_gene: TRBD2
CDR3aa: CASSLVSGDSYEQYF
CDR3nt: TGCGCCAGCAGCTTGGTTAGCGGGGACTCCTACGAGCAGTACTTC

v_gene: TRBV11-2
j_gene: TRBJ2-3
abundance: NA
d_gene: TRBD1
CDR3aa: CASNRGLTDTQYF
CDR3nt: TGTGCCAGCAACAGGGGCCTCACAGATACGCAGTATTTT

v_gene: TRBV5-1
j_gene: TRBJ2-3
abundance: many
d_gene: TRBD1
CDR3aa: CASSFGTATDTQYF
CDR3nt: TGCGCCAGCAGCTTCGGGACAGCCACAGATACGCAGTATTTT

v_gene: TRBV6-2/TRBV6-3
j_gene: TRBJ2-3
abundance: many
d_gene: TRBD1
CDR3aa: CASRGQGVMALTDTQYF
CDR3nt: TGTGCCAGCAGGGGACAGGGGGTAATGGCCTTAACAGATACGCAGTATTTT

v_gene: TRBV7-2
j_gene: TRBJ2-3
abundance: many
d_gene: NA
CDR3aa: CASSPAGWGTPQYF
CDR3nt: TGTGCCAGCAGCCCCGCGGGTTGGGGGACACCGCAGTATTTT

v_gene: TRBV27
j_gene: TRBJ2-2
abundance: many
d_gene: NA
CDR3aa: CASSSFLTWNTGELFF
CDR3nt: TGTGCCAGCAGTTCCTTCTTGACATGGAACACCGGGGAGCTGTTTTTT

v_gene: TRBV5-6
j_gene: TRBJ2-1
abundance: NA
d_gene: NA
CDR3aa: CASGLGDSYNEQFF
CDR3nt: TGTGCCAGCGGCTTAGGGGATTCCTACAATGAGCAGTTCTTC

v_gene: TRBV4-1
j_gene: TRBJ2-7
abundance: many
d_gene: NA
CDR3aa: CASSQVGGRSGYEQYF
CDR3nt: TGCGCCAGCAGCCAAGTTGGCGGCAGGAGCGGCTACGAGCAGTACTTC

v_gene: TRBV4-2
j_gene: TRBJ1-2
abundance: many
d_gene: NA
CDR3aa: CASSQDQGSLVNYGYTF
CDR3nt: TGTGCCAGCAGCCAAGATCAAGGGTCTCTTGTTAACTATGGCTACACCTTC

v_gene: TRBV5-5
j_gene: TRBJ1-5
abundance: many
d_gene: TRBD1
CDR3aa: CASSLGDRDDQPQHF
CDR3nt: TGTGCCAGCAGCTTAGGGGACAGGGATGATCAGCCCCAGCATTTT

v_gene: TRBV11-2
j_gene: TRBJ2-7
abundance: NA
d_gene: NA
CDR3aa: CASSAGTRAYEQYF
CDR3nt: TGTGCCAGCAGCGCAGGGACACGAGCTTACGAGCAGTACTTC

v_gene: TRBV28
j_gene: TRBJ2-3
abundance: many
d_gene: TRBD2
CDR3aa: CASSPSGLAGVTDTQYF
CDR3nt: TGTGCCAGCAGCCCATCGGGACTAGCGGGAGTTACAGATACGCAGTATTTT

v_gene: TRBV2
j_gene: TRBJ2-7
abundance: many
d_gene: NA
CDR3aa: CASSDRKGAYEQYF
CDR3nt: TGTGCCAGCAGTGATAGGAAAGGCGCCTACGAGCAGTACTTC